These T cell receptor beta chains were read from a single sample in a study of blood T cells in healthy people across ages. TCRdb re-analysed the 5' RACE reads in MiXCR, keeping a single row per CDR3 protein. This repertoire shows 650,000 to 800,000 distinct CDR3 sequences, around 43% found once; its top ten account for around 21%. Source material: blood. These receptors came from a man aged 55 to 70 in good health. The CDR3 runs from the conserved cysteine through the conserved F or W. D genes are given only for firm matches. Not every row has a clone size; where given, it reads once, few, many or a size class.

d_call: TRBD1
clone_size: once
v_call: TRBV6-6
j_call: TRBJ1-2
cdr3_aa: CASSSPGQNNYGYTF
cdr3_nt: TGTGCCAGCAGTTCCCCGGGACAGAATAACTATGGCTACACCTTC

d_call: -
clone_size: -
v_call: TRBV7-2
j_call: TRBJ1-1
cdr3_aa: CASSRDAGQINTEAFF
cdr3_nt: TGTGCCAGCAGCCGGGACGCCGGACAGATTAACACTGAAGCTTTCTTT

d_call: TRBD2
clone_size: few
v_call: TRBV12-3/TRBV12-4
j_call: TRBJ2-3
cdr3_aa: CASSPTGTRSLDTQYF
cdr3_nt: TGTGCCAGCAGTCCCACCGGGACTAGGTCCTTAGATACGCAGTATTTT

d_call: -
clone_size: -
v_call: TRBV7-8
j_call: TRBJ2-7
cdr3_aa: CASSLDPFYEQYF
cdr3_nt: TGTGCCAGCAGCTTAGACCCGTTCTACGAGCAGTACTTC

d_call: TRBD2
clone_size: -
v_call: TRBV2
j_call: TRBJ2-7
cdr3_aa: CASFQRGVSYEQYF
cdr3_nt: TGTGCCAGCTTTCAGCGGGGGGTCTCCTACGAGCAGTACTTC

d_call: -
clone_size: -
v_call: TRBV7-9
j_call: TRBJ2-7
cdr3_aa: CASSLQAEQYF
cdr3_nt: TGTGCCAGCAGCTTACAAGCCGAGCAGTACTTC

d_call: -
clone_size: few
v_call: TRBV6-5
j_call: TRBJ2-5
cdr3_aa: CASRSTPGHQETQYF
cdr3_nt: TGTGCCAGCAGATCAACACCGGGACACCAAGAGACCCAGTACTTC

d_call: -
clone_size: -
v_call: TRBV6-6
j_call: TRBJ2-1
cdr3_aa: CASSYRGEQFF
cdr3_nt: TGTGCCAGCAGTTACCGGGGTGAGCAGTTCTTC

d_call: TRBD1
clone_size: -
v_call: TRBV9
j_call: TRBJ1-1
cdr3_aa: CASSEMTGITEAFF
cdr3_nt: TGTGCCAGCAGCGAGATGACAGGGATCACTGAAGCTTTCTTT

d_call: TRBD1
clone_size: many
v_call: TRBV27
j_call: TRBJ1-6
cdr3_aa: CASSLAGQGNSPLHF
cdr3_nt: TGTGCCAGCAGTTTGGCGGGACAGGGGAATTCACCCCTCCACTTT

d_call: TRBD2
clone_size: many
v_call: TRBV6-5
j_call: TRBJ2-1
cdr3_aa: CASKQPRGGRDEQFF
cdr3_nt: TGTGCCAGCAAACAGCCCCGGGGGGGCCGCGATGAGCAGTTCTTC

d_call: TRBD2
clone_size: -
v_call: TRBV5-1
j_call: TRBJ2-7
cdr3_aa: CASSLAGRGVGEQYF
cdr3_nt: TGCGCCAGCAGCTTGGCCGGGAGGGGAGTGGGCGAGCAGTACTTC

d_call: TRBD1
clone_size: few
v_call: TRBV24-1
j_call: TRBJ2-1
cdr3_aa: CATSDLGQGPYNEQFF
cdr3_nt: TGTGCCACCAGTGATTTGGGACAGGGACCCTACAATGAGCAGTTCTTC

d_call: TRBD2
clone_size: -
v_call: TRBV12-5
j_call: TRBJ2-1
cdr3_aa: CASGLSLRTSRSYNEQFF
cdr3_nt: TGTGCTAGTGGTTTGTCACTCCGGACTAGCCGCTCCTACAATGAGCAGTTCTTC

d_call: -
clone_size: -
v_call: TRBV28
j_call: TRBJ1-4
cdr3_aa: CASSFKAIHEKLFF
cdr3_nt: TGTGCCAGCAGTTTCAAGGCTATTCATGAAAAACTGTTTTTT

d_call: -
clone_size: few
v_call: TRBV7-2
j_call: TRBJ1-6
cdr3_aa: CASSLVQGSSPLHF
cdr3_nt: TGTGCCAGCAGCTTAGTACAGGGCTCTTCACCCCTCCACTTT

d_call: TRBD1
clone_size: -
v_call: TRBV11-2
j_call: TRBJ1-2
cdr3_aa: CASSTRGQGPLIGYTF
cdr3_nt: TGTGCCAGCAGCACCAGAGGACAGGGGCCCCTTATTGGCTACACCTTC

d_call: TRBD1
clone_size: few
v_call: TRBV10-3
j_call: TRBJ2-2
cdr3_aa: CAISHRDREIGELFF
cdr3_nt: TGTGCCATCAGTCACCGGGACAGGGAAATCGGGGAGCTGTTTTTT

d_call: -
clone_size: many
v_call: TRBV5-1
j_call: TRBJ2-5
cdr3_aa: CASSSDSTKETQYF
cdr3_nt: TGCGCCAGCAGCTCGGACAGTACTAAAGAGACCCAGTACTTC

d_call: TRBD1
clone_size: -
v_call: TRBV2
j_call: TRBJ1-2
cdr3_aa: CASSWDRGRSYGYTF
cdr3_nt: TGTGCCAGCAGTTGGGACAGGGGAAGGAGCTATGGCTACACCTTC

d_call: -
clone_size: -
v_call: TRBV3-1
j_call: TRBJ1-2
cdr3_aa: CASSQEGAGYGYTF
cdr3_nt: TGTGCCAGCAGCCAAGAAGGGGCCGGGTATGGCTACACCTTC

d_call: -
clone_size: -
v_call: TRBV11-2
j_call: TRBJ2-5
cdr3_aa: CASSFDDRQTQYF
cdr3_nt: TGTGCCAGCAGCTTCGATGACAGACAGACCCAGTACTTC

d_call: -
clone_size: many
v_call: TRBV4-1
j_call: TRBJ1-1
cdr3_aa: CASSQDFTGLTAFF
cdr3_nt: TGCGCCAGCAGCCAAGATTTCACAGGACTGACAGCTTTCTTT